A selection of T cell receptor beta chains follows, all from one sample in a study of CD8 T cells in ankylosing spondylitis. TCRdb passed the 5' RACE reads through MiXCR, listing each CDR3 protein once. The repertoire has about 800,000 distinct CDR3 sequences, 10% to 15% of them found once; the top ten carry less than 0.65%. Sample: blood, either unsorted or a sorted T cell fraction (not recorded which). These receptors were obtained from a male donor with ankylosing spondylitis. Each CDR3 is given with its conserved first and last residue. Fields, in order: clone size, D gene, J gene, V gene, CDR3 protein, CDR3 DNA. D genes are given only for firm matches. For some rows the clone size is stated as once, few or many, or as a class when expanded; others skip it.

NA NA TRBJ2-7 TRBV7-6 CASSPIVSGEQYF TGTGCCAGCAGCCCAATCGTGTCTGGGGAGCAGTACTTC
few TRBD1 TRBJ1-1 TRBV4-3 CASSQDRQGAINTEAFF TGCGCCAGCAGCCAAGATCGTCAGGGGGCGATCAACACTGAAGCTTTCTTT
NA TRBD1 TRBJ1-1 TRBV10-3 CAISEQGKTEAFF TGTGCCATCAGTGAACAGGGGAAGACTGAAGCTTTCTTT
many NA TRBJ1-6 TRBV6-5 CASSYTGRSPLHF TGTGCCAGCAGTTACACAGGGCGATCACCCCTCCACTTT
NA TRBD2 TRBJ2-2 TRBV18 CASSPTSASGTGELFF TGTGCCAGCTCACCCACTAGCGCGAGTGGCACCGGGGAGCTGTTTTTT
few TRBD1 TRBJ2-7 TRBV3-1 CASSPGTGILYEQYF TGTGCCAGCAGCCCCGGGACAGGGATCCTCTACGAGCAGTACTTC
many NA TRBJ2-7 TRBV29-1 CSGGDYYEQYF TGCAGCGGTGGGGATTACTACGAGCAGTACTTC
NA TRBD1 TRBJ1-2 TRBV7-8 CASSPRTGVGGYTF TGTGCCAGCAGCCCGCGGACAGGGGTAGGGGGCTACACCTTC
NA TRBD1 TRBJ1-1 TRBV20-1 CSARDPGQGYTEAFF TGCAGTGCTAGAGACCCCGGACAGGGCTACACTGAAGCTTTCTTT
few NA TRBJ2-3 TRBV28 CASSLRGWDTDTQYF TGTGCCAGCAGTTTAAGGGGATGGGATACAGATACGCAGTATTTT
many TRBD1 TRBJ2-7 TRBV20-1 CSAGGRAGTGGTYEQYF TGCAGTGCTGGGGGGAGAGCCGGGACAGGGGGAACCTACGAGCAGTACTTC
few NA TRBJ1-1 TRBV20-1 CSARLPLAQVSEAFF TGCAGTGCTAGACTTCCCCTCGCACAAGTATCTGAAGCTTTCTTT
NA NA TRBJ2-5 TRBV4-3 CASSPILAQETQYF TGCGCCAGCAGCCCGATCCTGGCGCAAGAGACCCAGTACTTC
NA NA TRBJ2-6 TRBV11-2 CASSLDGADSGANVLTF TGTGCCAGCAGCTTAGACGGGGCCGACTCTGGGGCCAACGTCCTGACTTTC
few TRBD2 TRBJ2-5 TRBV7-2 CASSLRTSGGQVAQYF TGTGCCAGCAGCCTTCGGACTAGCGGGGGCCAGGTGGCCCAGTACTTC
few NA TRBJ2-5 TRBV2 CASSEMGSPGETQYF TGTGCCAGCAGTGAAATGGGATCACCCGGAGAGACCCAGTACTTC
NA NA TRBJ2-2 TRBV24-1 CATSRPGQNTGELFF TGTGCCACCAGTCGACCGGGACAGAACACCGGGGAGCTGTTTTTT
NA TRBD1 TRBJ2-7 TRBV20-1 CSAASQGAYEQYF TGCAGTGCCGCAAGCCAGGGGGCGTACGAGCAGTACTTC
many NA TRBJ1-2 TRBV27 CASAGRRVGYTF TGTGCCAGCGCCGGCCGTCGAGTCGGCTACACCTTC
NA NA TRBJ2-3 TRBV7-9 CASSEWWGFTDTQYF TGTGCCAGCAGCGAATGGTGGGGGTTCACAGATACGCAGTATTTT
many NA TRBJ2-2 TRBV12-3/TRBV12-4 CASSLTVGELFF TGTGCCAGCAGTCTTACCGTGGGGGAGCTGTTTTTT
many TRBD1 TRBJ2-2 TRBV20-1 CSASPGTGYTGELFF TGCAGTGCTAGCCCCGGGACAGGATACACCGGGGAGCTGTTTTTT
NA NA TRBJ2-3 TRBV29-1 CSLGQGGTTDTQYF TGCAGCCTCGGGCAGGGGGGAACCACAGATACGCAGTATTTT
few NA TRBJ2-7 TRBV7-2 CASSSPLQGTSSYEQYF TGTGCCAGCAGCTCACCCCTACAGGGAACATCTTCCTACGAGCAGTACTTC
few NA TRBJ2-1 TRBV10-3 CAISELLADNEQFF TGTGCCATCAGTGAGTTACTCGCGGACAATGAGCAGTTCTTC
many NA TRBJ1-2 TRBV29-1 CSVASEGKANYGYTF TGCAGCGTTGCCTCTGAAGGGAAAGCTAACTATGGCTACACCTTC
few NA TRBJ2-1 TRBV5-1 CASTQGWGIAPLSNEQFF TGCGCCAGCACCCAGGGTTGGGGGATTGCCCCTCTATCTAATGAGCAGTTCTTC
NA TRBD2 TRBJ2-5 TRBV14 CASARLGTASGSGETQYF TGTGCCAGCGCACGGCTCGGGACAGCTAGCGGGAGCGGAGAGACCCAGTACTTC
NA NA TRBJ1-4 TRBV7-8 CASSLVFRGGGEKLFF TGTGCCAGCAGCTTAGTATTCAGGGGAGGGGGTGAAAAACTGTTTTTT
few TRBD1 TRBJ2-5 TRBV9 CASSVWGQAQETQYF TGTGCCAGCAGCGTATGGGGACAGGCCCAAGAGACCCAGTACTTC
few TRBD2 TRBJ2-3 TRBV24-1 CATSDPPSGRPSTDTQYF TGTGCCACCAGTGATCCTCCTAGCGGGAGACCCTCCACAGATACGCAGTATTTT
many NA TRBJ2-7 TRBV3-1 CASSRGRYSYEQYF TGTGCCAGCAGCCGAGGGAGATACTCCTACGAGCAGTACTTC
NA NA TRBJ2-1 TRBV4-1 CASSQGPPRGGPNEQFF TGCGCCAGCAGCCAAGGGCCCCCTAGGGGGGGGCCCAATGAGCAGTTCTTC
few NA TRBJ2-3 TRBV20-1 CSARFMPDTQYF TGCAGTGCTAGATTCATGCCAGATACGCAGTATTTT
many NA TRBJ2-5 TRBV12-3/TRBV12-4 CASSLGRPGIETQYF TGTGCCAGCAGTTTAGGGCGGCCAGGGATTGAGACCCAGTACTTC
few NA TRBJ2-5 TRBV5-1 CASSYDSGETQYF TGCGCCAGCAGTTACGACAGCGGGGAGACCCAGTACTTC
NA NA TRBJ2-7 TRBV10-1 CASSEQQGPYEQYF TGCGCCAGCAGTGAGCAGCAGGGGCCCTACGAGCAGTACTTC
NA NA TRBJ2-2 TRBV4-2 CASSRSGSLGGELFF TGTGCCAGCAGCCGATCGGGCTCCCTCGGCGGGGAGCTGTTTTTT
few TRBD1 TRBJ1-4 TRBV27 CASSWDREKLFF TGTGCCAGCAGCTGGGACAGGGAAAAACTGTTTTTT
NA TRBD1 TRBJ2-7 TRBV3-1 CASSPRDRGAHEQYF TGTGCCAGCAGCCCCCGGGACAGGGGAGCCCACGAGCAGTACTTC
few TRBD1 TRBJ1-2 TRBV20-1 CSARPDRIHGYTF TGCAGTGCTCGACCGGACAGGATCCATGGCTACACCTTC
few TRBD1 TRBJ1-1 TRBV28 CASSFFGQGATEAFF TGTGCCAGCAGTTTCTTCGGACAGGGGGCTACTGAAGCTTTCTTT
NA NA TRBJ2-1 TRBV2 CASSGGSFSYNEQFF TGTGCCAGCAGCGGCGGAAGCTTTTCCTACAATGAGCAGTTCTTC
few NA TRBJ2-7 TRBV20-1 CSATLQPEQYF TGCAGTGCTACCCTTCAGCCAGAGCAGTACTTC
many NA TRBJ2-1 TRBV12-3/TRBV12-4 CASSFGLYNEQFF TGTGCCAGCAGTTTTGGGCTCTACAATGAGCAGTTCTTC
few NA TRBJ2-2 TRBV9 CASSVAGTGELFF TGTGCCAGCAGCGTAGCGGGGACCGGGGAGCTGTTTTTT
few TRBD1 TRBJ1-1 TRBV11-3 CASSLAGQGATEAFF TGTGCCAGCAGCTTAGCGGGACAGGGGGCAACTGAAGCTTTCTTT
NA NA TRBJ2-2 TRBV24-1 CATSDLGPGELFF TGTGCCACCAGTGATTTAGGCCCCGGGGAGCTGTTTTTT
NA TRBD1 TRBJ2-7 TRBV3-1 CASTQADRDSYEQYF TGTGCCAGCACCCAAGCGGACAGGGATTCCTACGAGCAGTACTTC
NA NA TRBJ2-5 TRBV20-1 CSARVLVETQYF TGCAGTGCTAGAGTATTAGTCGAGACCCAGTACTTC
many NA TRBJ1-1 TRBV7-9 CASSLSGGFEAFF TGTGCCAGCAGCTTATCCGGCGGATTTGAAGCTTTCTTT
NA TRBD2 TRBJ2-3 TRBV18 CASSPGASGTRDTQYF TGTGCCAGCTCACCAGGGGCCAGCGGGACTCGGGATACGCAGTATTTT
many NA TRBJ2-3 TRBV10-3 CASRDGLTDTQYF TGTGCCTCCCGGGACGGACTCACAGATACGCAGTATTTT
NA NA TRBJ2-3 TRBV24-1 CATSDRSSTDTQYF TGTGCCACCAGTGATCGCTCTTCCACAGATACGCAGTATTTT